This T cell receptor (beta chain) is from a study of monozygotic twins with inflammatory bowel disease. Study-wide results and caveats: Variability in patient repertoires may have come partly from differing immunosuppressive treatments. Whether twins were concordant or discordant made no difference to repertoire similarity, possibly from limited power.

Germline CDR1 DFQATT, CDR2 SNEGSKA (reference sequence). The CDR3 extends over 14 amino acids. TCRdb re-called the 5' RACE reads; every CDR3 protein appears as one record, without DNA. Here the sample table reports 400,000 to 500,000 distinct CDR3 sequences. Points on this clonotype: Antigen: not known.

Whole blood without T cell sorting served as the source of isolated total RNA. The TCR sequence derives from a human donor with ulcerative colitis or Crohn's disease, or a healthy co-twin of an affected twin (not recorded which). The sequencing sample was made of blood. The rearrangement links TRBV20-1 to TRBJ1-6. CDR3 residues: CSAGREGFGSPLHF.